This paragraph covers one T cell receptor (beta chain) sequence. Here immunoSEQ multiplex PCR was the method, and the copy in TCRdb shows in-frame clones only, minus some. Among 200,000 to 250,000 clones listed, roughly 82% were seen once. This CDR3 region has 15 residues. Trimming took 5 bases from V and 0 from J, leaving 11 bases between them. Germline assignment: CDR1 SGHVS and CDR2 FNYEAQ. The data stem from a study of blood T cell repertoires in COVID-19. Sequenced: peripheral blood. The source of this sequence is a woman older than 75 with active or convalescent COVID-19. V gene TRBV7-6 combines with J gene TRBJ2-1, with no clear D. DNA of the CDR3: TGTGCCAGCAGCCCCCCGGGTAGCTCCTACAATGAGCAGTTCTTC. Its protein product is CASSPPGSSYNEQFF.